These 8 T cell receptor beta chains were all obtained from the same sample, sequenced in a study of blood T cell repertoires in COVID-19. The method was immunoSEQ multiplex PCR; TCRdb's version includes in-frame clones alone and lacks a portion of them. This sample has 120,000 or so clones; roughly 85% occur once, and the top ten carry roughly 6.7%. Sequencing was done on a sample of peripheral blood. The origin of the receptors is an elderly man with active or convalescent COVID-19.

The chain employs TRBV7-9 and TRBJ1-2; D unclear. CDR1 and CDR2 from the germline V gene are SEHNR and FQNEAQ (reference sequence). The CDR3 is 14 amino acids. V lost 2 bases and J 8 bases, leaving 15 bases between the germline ends. The CDR3 DNA is TGTGCCAGCAGCTTAAGTTCCACCACGAGGGGCTACACCTTC. Amino acids: CASSLSSTTRGYTF.

The V gene is TRBV28, the J gene TRBJ1-4, with D uncertain. From germline, CDR1 is MDHEN and CDR2 SYDVKM. This CDR3 has 14 amino acids. The ends were cut back, 6 bases at V and 5 bases at J, with 13 bases in the middle. The CDR3 sequence is CASSLARVNEKLFF. The CDR3 nucleotides read TGTGCCAGCAGCCTAGCTCGGGTCAATGAAAAACTGTTTTTT. Combining the CDR3 with reference TRBV28 and TRBJ1-4 gives the whole variable domain DVKVTQSSRYLVKRTGEKVFLECVQDMDHENMFWYRQDPGLGLRLIYFSYDVKMKEKGDIPEGYSVSREKKERFSLILESASTNQTSMYLCASSLARVNEKLFFGSGTQLSVL.

The chain is built from TRBV9 and TRBJ2-3; tentatively, D is TRBD2 (6 bases). Trimming left V 4 bases short and J 0 bases short, with 18 bases between. Germline V gene sequence: CDR1 SGDLS, CDR2 YYNGEE. This CDR3 has 17 amino acids. This CDR3 reads CASSSWGAGGSTDTQYF. In nucleotides, the CDR3 is TGTGCCAGCAGCTCGTGGGGAGCGGGTGGGAGCACAGATACGCAGTATTTT.

V and J are TRBV4-1 and TRBJ1-1, with 10 bases aligning to TRBD1. CDR3 length equals 19 residues. Germline V gene data show CDR1 as MGHRA and CDR2 as YSYEKL. With 0 bases clipped from V and 4 bases from J, the junction kept 14 bases outside the gene matches. For the CDR3, the DNA is TGCGCCAGCAGCCAAGATCTTGCGGGACAGGGGTCTCCTGGCACTGAAGCTTTCTTT. Translating it yields CASSQDLAGQGSPGTEAFF.

The CDR3 sequence is CASSSTGQHSNQPQHF. The DNA of the CDR3 is TGTGCCAGCAGCTCCACGGGACAGCATAGCAATCAGCCCCAGCATTTT. The chain links TRBV7-9 to TRBJ1-5; the match to TRBD1 covers 7 bases. Trimming at V came to 4 bases and at J to 0 bases, leaving 6 bases not matched to a gene. Germline V gene sequence: CDR1 SEHNR, CDR2 FQNEAQ (reference sequence). This CDR3 has 16 residues.

The chain couples TRBV27 to TRBJ1-2; a possible D gene is TRBD1 (5 bases). V gave up 1 base and J gave up 4 bases, with 13 bases separating them. This CDR3 is built from 15 residues. The germline CDR1 and CDR2 sequences are MNHEY and SMNVEV (reference sequence). The CDR3 region is CASSLWGGGGYGYTF. The CDR3 DNA follows: TGTGCCAGCAGTTTATGGGGCGGGGGTGGCTATGGCTACACCTTC.

CDR3 region: CASSLARSTSGRTDTQYF. The CDR3 DNA reads as TGTGCCAGCAGCTTAGCCCGCTCGACTAGCGGGAGAACAGATACGCAGTATTTT. The chain carries TRBV7-2 and TRBJ2-3; TRBD2 agrees at 12 bases. The CDR3 covers 18 residues. Trimming took 0 bases from V and 3 from J; bases not matched to a gene: 7. Germline CDR1 is SGHTA and CDR2 is FQGNSA.

Only a few counts were recorded for this clone. The V gene is TRBV20-1, the J gene TRBJ2-1; 10 positions agree with TRBD2. Germline CDR1 reads DFQATT; CDR2 reads SNEGSKA (reference sequence). V was clipped by 3 bases and J by 6 bases; unmatched bases: 8. The CDR3 is 15 amino acids. The CDR3 region is CSASPPSGGSNEQFF. In nucleotides, the CDR3 is TGCAGTGCTAGTCCTCCTAGCGGGGGATCCAATGAGCAGTTCTTC.